The 18 T cell receptor beta chains presented below share a single source sample, sequenced in a study of blood T cell repertoires in COVID-19. Repertoires were generated with immunoSEQ multiplex PCR, while TCRdb's copy carries only in-frame clones and drops some. The table includes over 200,000 clones, 88% detected once. Sequenced sample: PBMCs or T cells enriched from blood (not recorded which). All receptors derive from a woman between 25 and 40 years old who had been exposed to COVID-19.

The chain is built from TRBV6-1 and TRBJ1-5; D unresolved. The germline V and J ends were trimmed by 1 base and 3 bases, with 13 bases remaining between them. Germline V gives CDR1 MNHNS, CDR2 SASEGT. The CDR3 spans 16 residues. Here the CDR3 DNA reads TGTGCCAGCAGTGAAGGTTTGTGGTCAGTCAATCAGCCCCAGCATTTT. This codes for CASSEGLWSVNQPQHF.

In DNA, the CDR3 is TGTGCCAGCAGCGCTCTGACAGGGAACTATGGCTACACCTTC. It codes for CASSALTGNYGYTF. The rearrangement uses TRBV9 and TRBJ1-2, with TRBD1 matching over 7 bases. Germline V gene sequence: CDR1 SGDLS, CDR2 YYNGEE. This CDR3 region has 14 residues. Losses at the gene ends were 3 bases for V and 2 bases for J; bases not matched to a gene: 4. Drawing the rest from reference TRBV9 and TRBJ1-2, the complete variable domain is DSGVTQTPKHLITATGQRVTLRCSPRSGDLSVYWYQQSLDQGLQFLIQYYNGEERAKGNILERFSAQQFPDLHSELNLSSLELGDSALYFCASSALTGNYGYTFGSGTRLTVV.

This sequence joins TRBV25-1 and TRBJ1-4; the match to TRBD1 covers 11 bases. The junction had 13 bases not matched to a gene; V was cut back by 11 bases and J by 8 bases. The CDR3 sequence is 15 residues long. Germline CDR1 MGHDK, CDR2 SYGVNS. The CDR3: CARPVDRGPCEKLFF. Written as DNA, the CDR3 is TGTGCCCGCCCGGTGGACAGGGGGCCGTGCGAAAAACTGTTTTTT.

The gene calls are TRBV11-2 and TRBJ2-7; TRBD2 aligns across 7 bases. Germline-derived CDR1 and CDR2 are SGHAT and FQNNGV. The CDR3 is made up of 14 amino acids. V dropped 3 bases and J dropped 2; count of bases not matched to a gene: 4. Here the CDR3 reads CASSFGGGPYEQYF. In DNA, the CDR3 is TGTGCCAGCAGCTTTGGGGGAGGGCCCTACGAGCAGTACTTC.

For the CDR3, the DNA is TGTGCCAGCAGACCCAACTCCGGGGAGCTGTTTTTT. Protein product: CASRPNSGELFF. The chain links TRBV28 to TRBJ2-2; D unclear. The ends were cut back, 6 bases at V and 6 bases at J, with 8 bases in the middle. CDR1 and CDR2 (germline): MDHEN, SYDVKM. The CDR3 is made up of 12 amino acids.

This clone occurred once. The rearrangement links TRBV7-3 to TRBJ2-1; 8 nucleotides line up with TRBD2. Germline lookup yields CDR1 SGHTA and CDR2 FQGTGA. The J segment lost 15 bases and the V segment lost 6 bases, leaving 13 bases of the junction unmatched. This CDR3 contains 13 residues. For the CDR3, the DNA is TGTGCCAGCAGTCAAACGACCGGGACTAGTAGGTTCTTC. Residues: CASSQTTGTSRFF. The full variable domain, its missing parts supplied by reference TRBV7-3 and TRBJ2-1, is GAGVSQTPSNKVTEKGKYVELRCDPISGHTALYWYRQSLGQGPEFLIYFQGTGAADDSGLPNDRFFAVRPEGSVSTLKIQRTERGDSAVYLCASSQTTGTSRFFGPGTRLTVL.

This chain uses TRBV19 with TRBJ1-2; 8 bases map to TRBD1. CDR1 LNHDA and CDR2 SQIVND come from the germline V gene (reference sequence). The length of the CDR3 is 16 residues. Trimming cost V 5 bases and J 4 bases; bases outside gene matches: 12. CDR3 residues: CASSDFRQGSGYGYTF. The DNA of the CDR3 is TGTGCCAGTAGTGATTTTCGACAGGGGTCAGGCTATGGCTACACCTTC. Variable domain in full (rest from reference TRBV19 and TRBJ1-2): DGGITQSPKYLFRKEGQNVTLSCEQNLNHDAMYWYRQDPGQGLRLIYYSQIVNDFQKGDIAEGYSVSREKKESFPLTVTSAQKNPTAFYLCASSDFRQGSGYGYTFGSGTRLTVV.

The chain uses TRBV11-2 and TRBJ2-3; 13 bases match TRBD2. Trimming cost V 1 base and J 4 bases; bases outside gene matches: 2. The CDR3 is made up of 16 amino acids. CDR1 is SGHAT, CDR2 FQNNGV, per germline. CDR3 amino acids: CASSLAGLAGADTQYF. CDR3 coding DNA: TGTGCCAGCAGCTTAGCCGGACTAGCGGGGGCAGATACGCAGTATTTT.

This chain connects TRBV9 to TRBJ2-3; 11 bases are shared with TRBD1. CDR1 SGDLS and CDR2 YYNGEE come from the germline V gene. The CDR3 length is 20 residues. J gave up 2 bases and V 1 base, and 15 bases lay outside the gene matches. CDR3 sequence: CASSVSPGTGGLSVTDTQYF. CDR3 nucleotides: TGTGCCAGCAGCGTATCTCCCGGGACAGGGGGTTTAAGTGTCACAGATACGCAGTATTTT.

The V and J genes are TRBV14 and TRBJ2-1, with D unresolved. Germline CDR1 and CDR2: SGHDN and FVKESK. Trimming stripped 4 bases from V and 0 bases from J, with 7 bases between. The CDR3 runs to 14 residues. CDR3 region: CASSRSYSYNEQFF. The CDR3 DNA reads as TGTGCCAGCAGCCGGTCCTACTCCTACAATGAGCAGTTCTTC. Together with reference TRBV14 and TRBJ2-1, the CDR3 gives the full variable domain: EAGVTQFPSHSVIEKGQTVTLRCDPISGHDNLYWYRRVMGKEIKFLLHFVKESKQDESGMPNNRFLAERTGGTYSTLKVQPAELEDSGVYFCASSRSYSYNEQFFGPGTRLTVL.

The chain is built from TRBV6-5 and TRBJ2-7, with 7 bases lining up with TRBD2. Germline V gene lookup returns CDR1 MNHEY and CDR2 SVGAGI. The CDR3 sequence is 12 residues long. The V and J ends lost 6 bases and 6 bases, in that order; junction bases with no gene match: 5. In DNA, the CDR3 is TGTGCCAGCAGAAGGGAGGGGAGCGAGCAGTACTTC. Amino acids: CASRREGSEQYF.

The chain joins TRBV5-1 to TRBJ1-2, with 9 bases identical to TRBD1. J was trimmed by 7 bases and V by 4 bases; bases with no gene match: 5. The CDR3 runs 13 residues. CDR1 SGHRS and CDR2 YFSETQ come from the germline V gene. The CDR3 DNA reads TGCGCCAGCAGCGTTGACAGGGGGTCTGGCTACACCTTC. This encodes CASSVDRGSGYTF.

J is TRBJ2-1 and V is TRBV7-3; the D gene is possibly TRBD2 (6 bases). Per the germline V gene, CDR1 is SGHTA and CDR2 is FQGTGA. There are 16 residues in the CDR3. V gave up 2 bases and J gave up 5 bases, with 16 bases separating them. The CDR3 is CASSLLAGSVNNEQFF. CDR3 nucleotide sequence: TGTGCCAGCAGCTTATTGGCGGGGTCTGTTAACAATGAGCAGTTCTTC.

V is TRBV11-3 and J is TRBJ2-2; 9 bases fit TRBD2. This CDR3 region has 16 residues. The trim removed 4 bases at V and 2 bases at J, leaving 5 bases unmatched. Germline CDR1 reads SGHNT; CDR2 reads YENEEA. This chain's CDR3 is CASSSRTSVNTGELFF. The CDR3 DNA reads as TGTGCCAGCAGCTCGAGGACTAGCGTTAACACCGGGGAGCTGTTTTTT. Full variable domain (rest looked up from reference TRBV11-3 and TRBJ2-2): EAGVVQSPRYKIIEKKQPVAFWCNPISGHNTLYWYLQNLGQGPELLIRYENEEAVDDSQLPKDRFSAERLKGVDSTLKIQPAELGDSAVYLCASSSRTSVNTGELFFGEGSRLTVL.

This chain uses TRBV18 with TRBJ1-2, with 7 nucleotides matching TRBD1. V dropped 3 bases and J dropped 4; count of bases not matched to a gene: 11. This CDR3 contains 16 residues. CDR1 is KGHSH and CDR2 is LQKENI in the germline V gene. The CDR3 DNA is TGTGCCAGCTCACCCGGGACAGATTCGGTAATCTATGGCTACACCTTC. Its protein product is CASSPGTDSVIYGYTF. Complete variable domain (other parts from reference TRBV18 and TRBJ1-2): NAGVMQNPRHLVRRRGQEARLRCSPMKGHSHVYWYRQLPEEGLKFMVYLQKENIIDESGMPKERFSAEFPKEGPSILRIQQVVRGDSAAYFCASSPGTDSVIYGYTFGSGTRLTVV.

This sequence joins TRBV18 and TRBJ1-1, with 7 bases identical to TRBD1. J lost 3 bases, V lost 1 base, and 2 bases had no gene match. In germline, CDR1 is KGHSH, CDR2 LQKENI. The CDR3 totals 14 residues. In DNA, the CDR3 is TGTGCCAGCTCACCACTCAGGGGGGACACTGAAGCTTTCTTT. This translates into CASSPLRGDTEAFF.

V gene TRBV9 combines with J gene TRBJ1-2; D remains unclear. Germline-derived CDR1 and CDR2 are SGDLS and YYNGEE. Trimming removed 0 bases from V and 0 bases from J, with 3 bases in between. CDR3 length: 13 residues. This chain's CDR3 is CASSVVSNYGYTF. The CDR3 nucleotides are TGTGCCAGCAGCGTAGTATCTAACTATGGCTACACCTTC.

The chain recombines TRBV9 with TRBJ2-2, with TRBD2 as a possible D gene (5 bases). Germline values: CDR1 SGDLS, CDR2 YYNGEE. The V gene lost 0 bases and the J gene lost 2 bases, with 17 bases spanning the gap. The CDR3 has 18 amino acids. The CDR3 sequence is CASSVGQLPEANTGELFF. CDR3 nucleotides: TGTGCCAGCAGCGTAGGACAACTCCCGGAGGCCAACACCGGGGAGCTGTTTTTT.